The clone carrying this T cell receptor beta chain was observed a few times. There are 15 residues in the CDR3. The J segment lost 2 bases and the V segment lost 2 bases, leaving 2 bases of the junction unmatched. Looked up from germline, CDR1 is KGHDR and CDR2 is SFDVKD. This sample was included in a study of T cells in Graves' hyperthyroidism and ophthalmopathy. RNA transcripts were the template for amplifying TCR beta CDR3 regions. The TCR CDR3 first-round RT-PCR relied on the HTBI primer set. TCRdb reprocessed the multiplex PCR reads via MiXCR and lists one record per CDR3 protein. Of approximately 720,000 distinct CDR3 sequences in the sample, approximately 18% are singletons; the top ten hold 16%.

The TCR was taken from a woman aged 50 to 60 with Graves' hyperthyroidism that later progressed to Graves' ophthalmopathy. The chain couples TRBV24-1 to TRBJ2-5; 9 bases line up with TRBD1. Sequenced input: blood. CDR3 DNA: TGTGCCACCAGTGATTCGGACAGGGGACAAGAGACCCAGTACTTC. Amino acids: CATSDSDRGQETQYF.